The clone carrying this T cell receptor beta chain was detected ten times or more. Antigen: not known. This sample is part of a study of metastatic and nonmetastatic thyroid tumors. About the study: Malignant thyroid and benign thyroid patients provided blood and tumor or nodule tissue whose repertoires were compared. The study's findings and limits: In blood and tumor, TCR beta diversity was reportedly significantly higher in malignant thyroid tumors than in benign nodules.

The CDR3 has 14 amino acids. Germline assignment: CDR1 DFQATT and CDR2 SNEGSKA (reference sequence). V shed 6 bases and J shed 3 bases, with 18 bases lying between them. No treatment had been given to any patient before thyroid surgery. Original processing methods: Building a distant-metastasis classifier for papillary thyroid cancer drew on CDR3 differences across clinicopathological groups. MiXCR reprocessed the PCR reads for TCRdb. TCRdb, rather than the study authors, made the V and J calls. The sample has over 40,000 clones; over 10% are singletons. Sequencing was done on a sample of blood. The chain joins TRBV20-1 to TRBJ2-7, with D perhaps assigned TRBD1 or TRBD2 (5 bases each). The TCR comes from a female donor with papillary thyroid cancer or a benign thyroid nodule (not recorded which). Some clones in this sample may be carry-over from other donors' samples. The CDR3 DNA sequence: TGCAGTGCCGTCCGGGACCCGGGCAGCTACGAGCAGTACTTC. Translating it yields CSAVRDPGSYEQYF.